These 19 T cell receptor beta chains were sequenced from one sample in a study of blood T cell repertoires in COVID-19. The table came from immunoSEQ multiplex PCR; TCRdb's copy has only in-frame clones and leaves some out. The sample gives hundreds of thousands of clones, roughly 80% of which show up once; over 4% is in the top ten. Sequencing was carried out using PBMCs or T cells enriched from blood (not recorded which). Receptors were obtained from a middle-aged man who had been exposed to COVID-19.

V usage is TRBV5-6 and J usage is TRBJ1-1; no clear D. The CDR3 consists of 15 residues. The germline V gene encodes CDR1 SGHDT and CDR2 YYEEEE. V shed 2 bases and J shed 4 bases, with 15 bases lying between them. The CDR3 DNA is TGTGCCAGCAGCTTAAGTAGAGGGTGGGGCACTGAAGCTTTCTTT. Its translation is CASSLSRGWGTEAFF.

The rearrangement links TRBV5-4 to TRBJ2-2; maybe TRBD2 (6 bases). Trimming removed 2 bases at V and 5 bases at J, with 16 bases between. Germline loops: CDR1 SGHNT, CDR2 YYREEE (reference sequence). The length of the CDR3 is 16 residues. Here the CDR3 reads CASSFETRGGTGELFF. The DNA for the CDR3 is TGTGCCAGCAGCTTTGAGACTAGAGGAGGAACCGGGGAGCTGTTTTTT.

V and J are TRBV18 and TRBJ1-1, with a weak D call TRBD1 (5 bases). Trimming removed 4 bases at V and 7 bases at J, with 13 bases between. CDR3 size: 13 residues. Germline V lookup: CDR1 KGHSH, CDR2 LQKENI. CDR3: CASSLQGPYEAFF. CDR3 sequence (DNA): TGTGCCAGCTCACTCCAGGGCCCGTATGAAGCTTTCTTT.

The V and J genes are TRBV27 and TRBJ2-7; D gene uncertain. The germline V and J ends were trimmed by 5 bases and 3 bases, with 5 bases remaining between them. This CDR3 spans 11 amino acids. The germline CDR1 and CDR2 sequences are MNHEY and SMNVEV (reference sequence). This chain's CDR3 is CASSLGYEQYF. The DNA for the CDR3 is TGTGCCAGCAGTCTAGGCTACGAGCAGTACTTC.

The chain is built from TRBV5-1 and TRBJ2-7, with 9 bases aligning to TRBD1. The trim removed 4 bases at V and 7 bases at J, leaving 9 bases unmatched. CDR1 SGHRS and CDR2 YFSETQ come from the germline V gene. This CDR3 comprises 14 residues. The CDR3 loop is CASSGGTGPREQYF. The DNA for the CDR3 is TGCGCCAGCAGCGGCGGGACAGGGCCCCGGGAGCAGTACTTC. Using reference TRBV5-1 and TRBJ2-7 for the parts outside the CDR3, the full variable domain is KAGVTQTPRYLIKTRGQQVTLSCSPISGHRSVSWYQQTPGQGLQFLFEYFSETQRNKGNFPGRFSGRQFSNSRSEMNVSTLELGDSALYLCASSGGTGPREQYFGPGTRLTVT.

The chain uses TRBV16 and TRBJ2-1; possibly TRBD1 for D (6 bases). Trimming took off 4 bases at V and 0 bases at J, with 10 bases between the two ends. Germline V gene lookup returns CDR1 KGHSY and CDR2 FQNENV. This CDR3 has 15 amino acids. This CDR3 is CASSRQTGSYNEQFF. The CDR3 DNA sequence: TGTGCCAGCAGCCGCCAGACAGGCTCCTACAATGAGCAGTTCTTC.

This chain uses TRBV7-2 with TRBJ2-5; 7 positions agree with TRBD2. V dropped 5 bases and J dropped 8; count of bases not matched to a gene: 14. There are 15 residues in the CDR3. Germline values: CDR1 SGHTA, CDR2 FQGNSA. The CDR3 reads CASSPRASGGVTQYF. The CDR3 nucleotides are TGTGCCAGCAGCCCCCGTGCTAGCGGAGGTGTTACCCAGTACTTC.

The chain joins TRBV5-1 to TRBJ2-3, with 9 nucleotides matching TRBD1. The germline V gene encodes CDR1 SGHRS and CDR2 YFSETQ. CDR3 length equals 17 residues. Unmatched junction bases numbered 8, after V lost 3 bases and J lost 0 bases. Here the CDR3 DNA reads TGCGCCAGCAGCTATGGACAGGGGTTCCCTAGCACAGATACGCAGTATTTT. It encodes CASSYGQGFPSTDTQYF. The entire variable domain, with the rest obtained from reference TRBV5-1 and TRBJ2-3, is as follows: KAGVTQTPRYLIKTRGQQVTLSCSPISGHRSVSWYQQTPGQGLQFLFEYFSETQRNKGNFPGRFSGRQFSNSRSEMNVSTLELGDSALYLCASSYGQGFPSTDTQYFGPGTRLTVL.

The chain is built from TRBV19 and TRBJ1-3; maybe TRBD1 (6 bases). This CDR3 is 17 amino acids long. Looked up from germline, CDR1 is LNHDA and CDR2 is SQIVND (reference sequence). V was cut by 4 bases and J by 0 bases, with 16 bases left in between. The CDR3 DNA follows: TGTGCCAGTAGTACCAACAGGGTTCCGCTCTCTGGAAACACCATATATTTT. It yields the protein CASSTNRVPLSGNTIYF.

The V and J genes are TRBV18 and TRBJ2-2; TRBD1 might be the D (5 bases). The V end lost 0 bases, the J end lost 4 bases, and 12 bases lay between the germline ends. Germline V CDR1 and CDR2: KGHSH, LQKENI. CDR3 size: 16 residues. The CDR3: CASSPPQGIVTGELFF. In nucleotides, the CDR3 is TGTGCCAGCTCACCACCGCAGGGAATTGTCACCGGGGAGCTGTTTTTT.

This clone showed up just a few times. The V call is TRBV30, the J call TRBJ2-5, with 10 nucleotides matching TRBD2. The germline CDR1 and CDR2 sequences are GTSNPN and SVGIG (reference sequence). Trimming removed 5 bases from V and 3 bases from J; junction bases left unmatched: 9. This CDR3 contains 15 residues. The CDR3 DNA reads TGTGCCTGGGTCGGACTAGCGGAATTCAAAGAGACCCAGTACTTC. It yields the protein CAWVGLAEFKETQYF.

The chain combines TRBV25-1 with TRBJ1-1; D perhaps matches TRBD1 (5 bases). Germline CDR1 MGHDK, CDR2 SYGVNS. This CDR3 is built from 15 residues. V gave up 7 bases and J gave up 5 bases, with 20 bases separating them. CDR3 in amino acids: CASMTVWGGITEAFF. The DNA of the CDR3 is TGTGCCAGCATGACGGTATGGGGGGGGATAACTGAAGCTTTCTTT.

The genes are TRBV10-1 and TRBJ2-3, with D possibly TRBD1 on 7 matching bases. V gave up 4 bases and J gave up 8 bases, with 22 bases separating them. The CDR3 length is 16 residues. Germline V lookup: CDR1 WNHNN, CDR2 SYGVQD (reference sequence). In DNA form, the CDR3 reads TGCGCCAGCAGTGCGCAGGGTGAGGGGGCGCGGGGTACGCAGTATTTT. Residues: CASSAQGEGARGTQYF.

The chain employs TRBV7-9 and TRBJ2-2; 9 bases align to TRBD2. V gave up 3 bases and J gave up 1 base; unmatched junction bases: 6. The germline CDR1 and CDR2 sequences are SEHNR and FQNEAQ (reference sequence). This CDR3 is 17 amino acids long. CDR3 nucleotides: TGTGCCAGCAGCTTCTCGCTAGCGGGGAGGAACACCGGGGAGCTGTTTTTT. Its protein is CASSFSLAGRNTGELFF.

The chain carries TRBV7-9 and TRBJ1-1, with 8 bases fitting TRBD1. The length of the CDR3 is 16 residues. V lost 1 base, J lost 2 bases, and 6 bases stayed unmatched. From germline, CDR1 is SEHNR and CDR2 FQNEAQ (reference sequence). Here the CDR3 reads CASSLGRTGLNTEAFF. In nucleotides, the CDR3 is TGTGCCAGCAGCTTAGGACGGACAGGGCTAAACACTGAAGCTTTCTTT. Based on the CDR3 plus reference TRBV7-9 and TRBJ1-1, the full variable domain is DTGVSQNPRHKITKRGQNVTFRCDPISEHNRLYWYRQTLGQGPEFLTYFQNEAQLEKSRLLSDRFSAERPKGSFSTLEIQRTEQGDSAMYLCASSLGRTGLNTEAFFGQGTRLTVV.

The chain is built from TRBV5-1 and TRBJ1-4; TRBD1 aligns across 7 bases. Unmatched junction bases numbered 7, after V lost 4 bases and J lost 4 bases. The CDR3 has 15 amino acids. Germline V gene data show CDR1 as SGHRS and CDR2 as YFSETQ. Here the CDR3 DNA reads TGCGCCAGCAGCACAGAGGGACAGATTAATGAAAAACTGTTTTTT. Translation: CASSTEGQINEKLFF.

The genes are TRBV6-1 and TRBJ1-4; 8 bases map to TRBD1. V lost 3 bases and J lost 10; bases outside the gene matches: 10. The CDR3 has 15 amino acids. CDR1 is MNHNS, CDR2 SASEGT, per germline. CDR3 DNA sequence: TGTGCCAGCAGTGAGGACAGGGCGGTAGTGGTAAAACTGTTTTTT. It encodes CASSEDRAVVVKLFF.

The chain has TRBV10-3 and TRBJ2-1, with D perhaps TRBD2 (6 bases). Germline CDR1 is ENHRY and CDR2 is SYGVKD. The CDR3 runs 12 residues. V lost 0 bases, J lost 10 bases, and 7 bases lay in between. CDR3 residues: CAISESAGEQFF. The CDR3 DNA is TGTGCCATCAGTGAGTCGGCGGGAGAGCAGTTCTTC.

The gene calls are TRBV3-1 (or the pseudogene TRBV3-2) and TRBJ2-5; TRBD1 aligns across 7 bases. The CDR3 consists of 15 residues. CDR1 LGHDT and CDR2 YNNKEL come from the germline V gene (reference sequence). The junction had 5 bases not matched to a gene; V was cut back by 2 bases and J by 2 bases. CDR3 loop: CASSQSPGGQETQYF. The CDR3 bases are TGTGCCAGCAGCCAATCGCCAGGGGGTCAAGAGACCCAGTACTTC.